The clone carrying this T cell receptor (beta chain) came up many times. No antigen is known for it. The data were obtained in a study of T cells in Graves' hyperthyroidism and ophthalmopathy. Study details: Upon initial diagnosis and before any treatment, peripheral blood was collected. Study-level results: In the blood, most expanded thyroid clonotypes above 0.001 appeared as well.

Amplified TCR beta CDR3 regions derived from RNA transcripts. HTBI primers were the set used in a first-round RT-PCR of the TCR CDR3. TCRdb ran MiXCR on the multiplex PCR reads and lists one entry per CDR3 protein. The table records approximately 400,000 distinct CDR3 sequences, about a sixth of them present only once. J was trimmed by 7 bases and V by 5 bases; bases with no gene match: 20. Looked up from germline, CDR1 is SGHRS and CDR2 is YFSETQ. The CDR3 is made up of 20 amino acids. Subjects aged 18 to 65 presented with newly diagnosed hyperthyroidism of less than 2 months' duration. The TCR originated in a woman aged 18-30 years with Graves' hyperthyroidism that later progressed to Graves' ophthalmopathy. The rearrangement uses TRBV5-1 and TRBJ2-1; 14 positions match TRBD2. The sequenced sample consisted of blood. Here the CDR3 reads CASRSKEGLAGVLRPNEQFF. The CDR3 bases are TGCGCCAGCAGGTCGAAAGAGGGACTAGCGGGAGTACTCCGCCCGAATGAGCAGTTCTTC. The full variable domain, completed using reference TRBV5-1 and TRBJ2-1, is KAGVTQTPRYLIKTRGQQVTLSCSPISGHRSVSWYQQTPGQGLQFLFEYFSETQRNKGNFPGRFSGRQFSNSRSEMNVSTLELGDSALYLCASRSKEGLAGVLRPNEQFFGPGTRLTVL.